This T cell receptor (beta chain) was observed in a study of control samples from healthy donors and cancer patients. The method was immunoSEQ multiplex PCR; TCRdb's version includes in-frame clones alone and lacks a portion of them. The table lists about 59,000 clones, 92% of them singletons. The CDR3 is made up of 14 amino acids. The germline V and J ends were trimmed by 2 bases and 3 bases, with 10 bases remaining between them. Germline V gene data show CDR1 as MNHEY and CDR2 as SVGAGI. This sequence was found in a middle-aged man with colorectal cancer. The sample consisted of PBMCs. The chain combines TRBV6-5 with TRBJ1-2, with D hard to call. CDR3 sequence: CASSYRVRDYGYTF. In nucleotides, the CDR3 is TGTGCCAGCAGTTACCGTGTCAGAGACTATGGCTACACCTTC.